These 3 T cell receptor beta chains originate from one sample sequenced in a study of PD-L1 blockade in urothelial cancer. TCRdb's table, derived via immunoSEQ multiplex PCR, lists solely in-frame clones and lacks some. The sample shows about 90,000 clones, around nine tenths of them seen only once. Here the sequenced sample was PBMCs, taken around atezolizumab (anti-PD-L1) treatment. These TCRs come from a man aged 60 to 75 with urothelial cancer.

This chain joins TRBV6-6 and TRBJ1-4, with 7 bases identical to TRBD1. V lost 6 bases to trimming and J lost 4 bases; unmatched junction nucleotides: 8. CDR3 length: 15 residues. Germline V gives CDR1 MNHNY, CDR2 SVGAGI (reference sequence). In DNA, the CDR3 is TGTGCCAGCAGAGACGGGGACAGCTTTAATGAAAAACTGTTTTTT. This encodes CASRDGDSFNEKLFF.

The sample holds a few counts of this clone. The J gene is TRBJ1-1, the V gene TRBV5-1; 7 bases agree with TRBD1. Germline V gene sequence: CDR1 SGHRS, CDR2 YFSETQ. V gave up 3 bases and J gave up 4 bases; unmatched junction bases: 6. The CDR3 covers 14 residues. CDR3 in amino acids: CASSSDRASTEAFF. Here the CDR3 DNA reads TGCGCCAGCAGCTCCGACAGGGCGAGCACTGAAGCTTTCTTT.

The chain recombines TRBV15 with TRBJ2-2; no clear D gene. In germline, CDR1 is LNHNV, CDR2 YYDKDF (reference sequence). This CDR3 is 16 amino acids long. Trimming took 2 bases from V and 2 from J, leaving 12 bases between them. The CDR3 DNA sequence: TGTGCCACCAGCAGATACACCGTCTCCAACACCGGGGAGCTGTTTTTT. It yields the protein CATSRYTVSNTGELFF.